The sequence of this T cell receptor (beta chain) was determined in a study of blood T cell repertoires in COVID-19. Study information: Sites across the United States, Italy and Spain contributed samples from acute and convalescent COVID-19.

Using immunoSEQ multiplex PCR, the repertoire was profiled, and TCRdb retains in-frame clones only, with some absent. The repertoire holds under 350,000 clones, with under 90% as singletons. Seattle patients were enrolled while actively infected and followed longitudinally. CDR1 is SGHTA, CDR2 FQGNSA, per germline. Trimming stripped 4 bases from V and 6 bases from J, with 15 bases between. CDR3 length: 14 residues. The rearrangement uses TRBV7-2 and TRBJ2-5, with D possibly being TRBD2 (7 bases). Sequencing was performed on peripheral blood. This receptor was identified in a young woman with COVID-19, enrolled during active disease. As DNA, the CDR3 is TGTGCCAGCAGCTCCCACCCGGGGGGCCAGACCCAGTACTTC. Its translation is CASSSHPGGQTQYF.